This T cell receptor (beta chain) derives from a study of identical twins. TCRdb reprocessed the 5' RACE reads with MiXCR, giving one entry per CDR3 protein. This sample has roughly 350,000 distinct CDR3 sequences, with 9% found just once. This clonotype showed up many times. Its matching antigen is unknown. With 3 bases clipped from V and 0 bases from J, the junction kept 7 bases outside the gene matches. The CDR3 is 18 amino acids. The germline V gene encodes CDR1 DFQATT and CDR2 SNEGSKA (reference sequence). Findings and limits, study-wide: Shared out-of-frame alpha sequences (those common to twins) showed excess low generation probability.

The chain joins TRBV20-1 to TRBJ2-1; 14 bases are shared with TRBD2. Sequenced sample: naive T cells sorted from blood. This TCR was recovered from a woman between 50 and 59 years old in good health. Here the CDR3 DNA reads TGCAGTGCTAGTTTGGGACTAGCGGGAGTAGGCTCCTACAATGAGCAGTTCTTC. Translating it yields CSASLGLAGVGSYNEQFF.